The rows below give T cell receptor beta chains drawn from one sample of a study of blood T cells in healthy people across ages. TCRdb redid the calling of the 5' RACE reads with MiXCR, one entry per CDR3 protein. The sample carries under 2 million distinct CDR3 sequences, around 35% recorded once. The source material was blood. All receptors come from a woman aged 30 to 39 in good health. Each CDR3 is given with its conserved first and last residue. The D gene is left open where the match is weak. Clone size is stated in some rows and not others, as once, few, many or a class when expanded.

J gene: TRBJ2-3
D gene: TRBD2
V gene: TRBV7-9
clone size: many
CDR3 protein: CASSLLAGGITDTQYF
CDR3 DNA: TGTGCCAGCAGTCTTCTAGCGGGGGGTATCACAGATACGCAGTATTTT

J gene: TRBJ2-1
D gene: TRBD2
V gene: TRBV27
clone size: -
CDR3 protein: CAGSLGTSDCAEQFF
CDR3 DNA: TGTGCCGGCAGTTTAGGGACTAGCGACTGTGCGGAGCAGTTCTTC

J gene: TRBJ1-1
D gene: TRBD1
V gene: TRBV5-1
clone size: -
CDR3 protein: CASSFRQGVMNTEAFF
CDR3 DNA: TGCGCCAGCAGCTTCCGACAGGGAGTAATGAACACTGAAGCTTTCTTT

J gene: TRBJ2-3
D gene: -
V gene: TRBV5-4
clone size: -
CDR3 protein: CASSLYSAGVEYF
CDR3 DNA: TGTGCCAGCAGCTTGTACTCGGCCGGGGTCGAGTATTTT

J gene: TRBJ1-5
D gene: -
V gene: TRBV7-2
clone size: -
CDR3 protein: CASSFRVNQPQHF
CDR3 DNA: TGTGCCAGCAGCTTCCGGGTAAATCAGCCCCAGCATTTT

J gene: TRBJ1-5
D gene: -
V gene: TRBV5-1
clone size: -
CDR3 protein: CASSLGGGNSNQPQHF
CDR3 DNA: TGCGCCAGCAGCTTGGGAGGGGGGAACAGCAATCAGCCCCAGCATTTT

J gene: TRBJ2-5
D gene: -
V gene: TRBV7-9
clone size: few
CDR3 protein: CASSFTGTLAGEQYF
CDR3 DNA: TGTGCCAGCAGCTTTACAGGGACCTTGGCGGGGGAGCAGTACTTC

J gene: TRBJ2-7
D gene: -
V gene: TRBV4-1
clone size: few
CDR3 protein: CASSLRSSGYEQYF
CDR3 DNA: TGCGCCAGCAGCCTGAGATCCTCTGGGTACGAGCAGTACTTC

J gene: TRBJ2-5
D gene: -
V gene: TRBV7-8
clone size: few
CDR3 protein: CASSPLHAGETQYF
CDR3 DNA: TGTGCCAGCAGCCCCCTTCATGCTGGCGAGACCCAGTACTTC

J gene: TRBJ2-7
D gene: -
V gene: TRBV6-5
clone size: -
CDR3 protein: CASSPIGSVVGYEQYF
CDR3 DNA: TGTGCCAGCAGTCCAATTGGGTCCGTCGTAGGCTACGAGCAGTACTTC

J gene: TRBJ2-5
D gene: -
V gene: TRBV24-1
clone size: few
CDR3 protein: CATSDSRTKQETQYF
CDR3 DNA: TGTGCCACCAGTGATTCGCGGACCAAACAAGAGACCCAGTACTTC

J gene: TRBJ2-5
D gene: -
V gene: TRBV4-1
clone size: many
CDR3 protein: CASSQADGGSVQETQYF
CDR3 DNA: TGCGCCAGCAGCCAAGCTGATGGGGGGTCAGTTCAAGAGACCCAGTACTTC

J gene: TRBJ1-2
D gene: -
V gene: TRBV7-2
clone size: few
CDR3 protein: CASSQRWGDYGYTF
CDR3 DNA: TGTGCCAGCAGCCAGAGGTGGGGAGACTATGGCTACACCTTC

J gene: TRBJ2-7
D gene: TRBD1
V gene: TRBV6-1
clone size: -
CDR3 protein: CASLSTGTGLSLEQYF
CDR3 DNA: TGTGCCAGCCTGTCCACGGGGACAGGCCTCTCCCTCGAGCAGTACTTC

J gene: TRBJ1-1
D gene: -
V gene: TRBV14
clone size: -
CDR3 protein: CASSQTPGRAEAFF
CDR3 DNA: TGTGCCAGCAGCCAGACCCCAGGGCGGGCTGAAGCTTTCTTT

J gene: TRBJ2-2
D gene: TRBD1
V gene: TRBV4-1
clone size: -
CDR3 protein: CASSHPAGGGTGGLFF
CDR3 DNA: TGCGCCAGCAGCCACCCGGCAGGGGGCGGGACCGGGGGGCTGTTTTTT

J gene: TRBJ2-1
D gene: TRBD2
V gene: TRBV10-3
clone size: few
CDR3 protein: CAISEPASGSSYNEQFF
CDR3 DNA: TGTGCCATCAGTGAGCCGGCTAGCGGGAGTTCCTACAATGAGCAGTTCTTC

J gene: TRBJ2-5
D gene: TRBD2
V gene: TRBV7-9
clone size: -
CDR3 protein: CASGGDNQETQYF
CDR3 DNA: TGTGCCAGTGGGGGGGATAACCAAGAGACCCAGTACTTC

J gene: TRBJ2-1
D gene: TRBD2
V gene: TRBV2
clone size: -
CDR3 protein: CASSASGDSSYNEQFF
CDR3 DNA: TGTGCCAGCAGTGCGAGCGGGGATAGCTCCTACAATGAGCAGTTCTTC

J gene: TRBJ1-4
D gene: -
V gene: TRBV18
clone size: -
CDR3 protein: CASSPLKWEKLFF
CDR3 DNA: TGTGCCAGCTCGCCATTGAAATGGGAAAAACTGTTTTTT

J gene: TRBJ2-5
D gene: TRBD1
V gene: TRBV25-1
clone size: -
CDR3 protein: CASRPPGTGRVAQYF
CDR3 DNA: TGTGCCAGCAGGCCCCCCGGGACAGGGCGAGTGGCCCAGTACTTC

J gene: TRBJ2-6
D gene: -
V gene: TRBV20-1
clone size: few
CDR3 protein: CSASVLPGANVLTF
CDR3 DNA: TGCAGTGCTAGCGTGTTACCTGGGGCCAACGTCCTGACTTTC

J gene: TRBJ2-3
D gene: -
V gene: TRBV18
clone size: few
CDR3 protein: CASSQSGLTDTQYF
CDR3 DNA: TGTGCCAGCTCACAAAGTGGACTGACAGATACGCAGTATTTT

J gene: TRBJ1-1
D gene: TRBD1
V gene: TRBV15
clone size: few
CDR3 protein: CATSRGAGTVRTEAFF
CDR3 DNA: TGTGCCACCAGCAGAGGGGCCGGGACAGTGAGGACTGAAGCTTTCTTT

J gene: TRBJ2-3
D gene: TRBD1
V gene: TRBV5-1
clone size: -
CDR3 protein: CASSRTGSSTDTQYF
CDR3 DNA: TGCGCCAGCAGCCGGACAGGCTCTAGCACAGATACGCAGTATTTT

J gene: TRBJ1-6
D gene: -
V gene: TRBV5-1
clone size: few
CDR3 protein: CASSIAPQGPNSPLHF
CDR3 DNA: TGCGCCAGCAGCATTGCCCCTCAGGGGCCAAATTCACCCCTCCACTTT

J gene: TRBJ1-2
D gene: -
V gene: TRBV25-1
clone size: -
CDR3 protein: CAWNMTGVTNYGYTF
CDR3 DNA: TGTGCCTGGAATATGACAGGCGTAACTAACTATGGCTACACCTTC

J gene: TRBJ2-1
D gene: TRBD1
V gene: TRBV12-3/TRBV12-4
clone size: many
CDR3 protein: CASSLAGTGRSVQFF
CDR3 DNA: TGTGCCAGCAGTTTAGCGGGGACAGGGCGGTCAGTGCAGTTCTTC

J gene: TRBJ2-2
D gene: TRBD2
V gene: TRBV5-1
clone size: -
CDR3 protein: CASTERGPNTGELFF
CDR3 DNA: TGCGCCAGTACTGAGCGGGGGCCCAACACCGGGGAGCTGTTTTTT

J gene: TRBJ2-5
D gene: -
V gene: TRBV6-5
clone size: few
CDR3 protein: CASSYPGAETQYF
CDR3 DNA: TGTGCCAGCAGTTATCCGGGGGCTGAGACCCAGTACTTC

J gene: TRBJ2-1
D gene: -
V gene: TRBV24-1
clone size: -
CDR3 protein: CATSEDSYNEQFF
CDR3 DNA: TGTGCCACCAGTGAGGACAGCTACAATGAGCAGTTCTTC

J gene: TRBJ2-7
D gene: -
V gene: TRBV16
clone size: few
CDR3 protein: CASRTKDGSGQYF
CDR3 DNA: TGTGCCAGTAGAACCAAGGACGGGTCGGGGCAGTACTTC

J gene: TRBJ2-7
D gene: TRBD1
V gene: TRBV20-1
clone size: many
CDR3 protein: CSAVRDRGYEQYF
CDR3 DNA: TGCAGTGCTGTCCGGGACAGGGGCTACGAGCAGTACTTC

J gene: TRBJ2-5
D gene: TRBD1
V gene: TRBV29-1
clone size: -
CDR3 protein: CSVGWDRVTETQYF
CDR3 DNA: TGCAGCGTTGGATGGGACAGGGTGACAGAGACCCAGTACTTC

J gene: TRBJ2-3
D gene: -
V gene: TRBV3-1
clone size: -
CDR3 protein: CASSWTGTNTDTQYF
CDR3 DNA: TGTGCCAGCAGCTGGACCGGGACAAACACAGATACGCAGTATTTT

J gene: TRBJ2-1
D gene: -
V gene: TRBV6-6
clone size: -
CDR3 protein: CASSYTSFYNEQFF
CDR3 DNA: TGTGCCAGCAGTTACACCTCATTCTACAATGAGCAGTTCTTC

J gene: TRBJ2-7
D gene: -
V gene: TRBV6-1
clone size: -
CDR3 protein: CASKGGVGGHEQYF
CDR3 DNA: TGTGCCAGCAAAGGGGGAGTGGGGGGCCACGAGCAGTACTTC

J gene: TRBJ1-2
D gene: -
V gene: TRBV20-1
clone size: -
CDR3 protein: CSARSGSANYGYTF
CDR3 DNA: TGCAGTGCTAGAAGTGGGTCGGCTAACTATGGCTACACCTTC

J gene: TRBJ2-5
D gene: -
V gene: TRBV28
clone size: -
CDR3 protein: CASSGTGPLASGPLQGTQYF
CDR3 DNA: TGTGCCAGCAGTGGGACAGGGCCCCTGGCTAGCGGGCCCTTGCAAGGGACCCAGTACTTC

J gene: TRBJ2-1
D gene: -
V gene: TRBV27
clone size: few
CDR3 protein: CASIKPPPGGTYNEQFF
CDR3 DNA: TGTGCCAGCATCAAGCCCCCTCCAGGGGGGACCTACAATGAGCAGTTCTTC

J gene: TRBJ1-1
D gene: -
V gene: TRBV12-3/TRBV12-4
clone size: many
CDR3 protein: CASSLRSNTEAFF
CDR3 DNA: TGTGCCAGCAGCTTACGTTCGAACACTGAAGCTTTCTTT

J gene: TRBJ1-1
D gene: -
V gene: TRBV29-1
clone size: few
CDR3 protein: CSVAGVMNTEAFF
CDR3 DNA: TGCAGCGTTGCGGGTGTCATGAACACTGAAGCTTTCTTT

J gene: TRBJ2-1
D gene: -
V gene: TRBV21-1
clone size: -
CDR3 protein: CASSKGEGLAGGKNEQFF
CDR3 DNA: TGTGCCAGCAGCAAAGGGGAGGGACTAGCGGGAGGTAAAAATGAGCAGTTCTTC

J gene: TRBJ1-2
D gene: -
V gene: TRBV7-9
clone size: many
CDR3 protein: CASSLGSGRGYTF
CDR3 DNA: TGTGCCAGCAGCTTAGGTTCAGGTCGGGGCTACACCTTC

J gene: TRBJ1-2
D gene: TRBD1
V gene: TRBV3-1
clone size: -
CDR3 protein: CASSHDGTGNRYGYTF
CDR3 DNA: TGTGCCAGCAGCCATGACGGGACAGGGAACCGCTATGGCTACACCTTC

J gene: TRBJ2-7
D gene: TRBD1
V gene: TRBV10-3
clone size: few
CDR3 protein: CAARPGQGFWKQYF
CDR3 DNA: TGTGCCGCCCGACCGGGACAGGGCTTCTGGAAGCAGTACTTC

J gene: TRBJ1-5
D gene: -
V gene: TRBV20-1
clone size: -
CDR3 protein: CSAKGQYGQPQHF
CDR3 DNA: TGCAGTGCAAAAGGACAGTATGGGCAGCCCCAGCATTTT

J gene: TRBJ2-6
D gene: TRBD2
V gene: TRBV9
clone size: few
CDR3 protein: CASSVGTSGSSGANVLTF
CDR3 DNA: TGTGCCAGCAGCGTAGGGACTAGCGGGAGCTCTGGGGCCAACGTCCTGACTTTC

J gene: TRBJ2-5
D gene: -
V gene: TRBV3-1
clone size: many
CDR3 protein: CASSPGPGQETQYF
CDR3 DNA: TGTGCCAGCAGCCCCGGCCCCGGGCAAGAGACCCAGTACTTC

J gene: TRBJ2-7
D gene: -
V gene: TRBV28
clone size: few
CDR3 protein: CASSNPWVERGRAHEQYF
CDR3 DNA: TGTGCCAGCAGCAACCCGTGGGTCGAGAGGGGCAGGGCACACGAGCAGTACTTC

J gene: TRBJ2-5
D gene: TRBD2
V gene: TRBV20-1
clone size: -
CDR3 protein: CSAPGLAGGVRETQYF
CDR3 DNA: TGCAGTGCCCCCGGGCTAGCGGGAGGAGTAAGGGAGACCCAGTACTTC

J gene: TRBJ1-6
D gene: -
V gene: TRBV27
clone size: -
CDR3 protein: CASSPSLGDSWNSPLHF
CDR3 DNA: TGTGCCAGCAGTCCCTCCCTGGGGGATTCGTGGAATTCACCCCTCCACTTT

J gene: TRBJ2-1
D gene: -
V gene: TRBV20-1
clone size: few
CDR3 protein: CSARDHGKLNEQFF
CDR3 DNA: TGCAGTGCTAGAGATCACGGGAAACTTAATGAGCAGTTCTTC

J gene: TRBJ2-7
D gene: TRBD1
V gene: TRBV20-1
clone size: many
CDR3 protein: CSASGQGYEQYF
CDR3 DNA: TGCAGTGCGAGCGGACAGGGCTACGAGCAGTACTTC

J gene: TRBJ1-2
D gene: -
V gene: TRBV7-2
clone size: -
CDR3 protein: CASSPTGVDYGYTF
CDR3 DNA: TGTGCCAGCAGCCCCACGGGGGTAGACTATGGCTACACCTTC

J gene: TRBJ2-7
D gene: -
V gene: TRBV7-6
clone size: -
CDR3 protein: CASSSGGRSRGCEQYF
CDR3 DNA: TGTGCCAGCAGCTCCGGGGGGCGGTCGAGAGGCTGCGAGCAGTACTTC

J gene: TRBJ2-7
D gene: -
V gene: TRBV12-3/TRBV12-4
clone size: few
CDR3 protein: CASRGLILLSYEQYF
CDR3 DNA: TGTGCCAGCAGGGGACTGATCCTTCTCTCCTACGAGCAGTACTTC

J gene: TRBJ1-2
D gene: -
V gene: TRBV28
clone size: few
CDR3 protein: CASSLDRGSGPNYGYTF
CDR3 DNA: TGTGCCAGCAGTTTAGATCGCGGGTCCGGTCCTAACTATGGCTACACCTTC

J gene: TRBJ2-3
D gene: TRBD2
V gene: TRBV20-1
clone size: many
CDR3 protein: CSARTNREATQYF
CDR3 DNA: TGCAGTGCTAGAACGAATCGGGAGGCTACGCAGTATTTT

J gene: TRBJ1-1
D gene: -
V gene: TRBV5-5
clone size: -
CDR3 protein: CASSLVRTEAFF
CDR3 DNA: TGTGCCAGCAGCCTCGTGAGGACTGAAGCTTTCTTT